This T cell receptor (beta chain) was sequenced for a study of blood T cell repertoires in COVID-19. Only in-frame clones appear in the TCRdb table, and some are missing; sequencing was by immunoSEQ multiplex PCR. The sample lists about 200,000 clones, around nine tenths occurring once. Seattle-derived patients entered the study during active infection and were followed longitudinally. This CDR3 comprises 18 residues. V shed 4 bases, J shed 0 bases, and the junction held 14 bases outside the gene matches. The germline V gene encodes CDR1 SGDLS and CDR2 YYNGEE. V gene TRBV9 combines with J gene TRBJ2-5; TRBD2 aligns across 8 bases. The sequence was collected from a man between 45 and 60 years old with COVID-19, enrolled during active disease. Sample: peripheral blood. The chain's CDR3 is CASSPILLSGGHQETQYF. The CDR3, as DNA: TGTGCCAGCAGCCCCATCCTACTGAGCGGGGGCCACCAAGAGACCCAGTACTTC.